This TCR beta chain was sequenced in a study of blood T cell repertoires in COVID-19. Study-wide background: PBMCs, B-cell-depleted T cells, or T cells provided the cDNA or gDNA that made up the material.

TCRdb keeps only in-frame clones here, not all; method: immunoSEQ multiplex PCR. The table has more than 250,000 clones, roughly 85% seen once. There are 16 residues in the CDR3. J was trimmed by 2 bases and V by 0 bases; bases with no gene match: 3. The receptor was derived from a woman aged 40 to 50 who had recovered from COVID-19. The sequenced sample was PBMCs or T cells enriched from blood (not recorded which). The V call is TRBV5-3, the J call TRBJ1-5; TRBD1 matches 9 bases. TRBV5-3 is annotated as an ORF whose role is uncertain. Written as DNA, the CDR3 is TGTGCCAGAAGCTTGGGGGACAGGGAGTGCAATCAGCCCCAGCATTTT. Its protein product is CARSLGDRECNQPQHF.